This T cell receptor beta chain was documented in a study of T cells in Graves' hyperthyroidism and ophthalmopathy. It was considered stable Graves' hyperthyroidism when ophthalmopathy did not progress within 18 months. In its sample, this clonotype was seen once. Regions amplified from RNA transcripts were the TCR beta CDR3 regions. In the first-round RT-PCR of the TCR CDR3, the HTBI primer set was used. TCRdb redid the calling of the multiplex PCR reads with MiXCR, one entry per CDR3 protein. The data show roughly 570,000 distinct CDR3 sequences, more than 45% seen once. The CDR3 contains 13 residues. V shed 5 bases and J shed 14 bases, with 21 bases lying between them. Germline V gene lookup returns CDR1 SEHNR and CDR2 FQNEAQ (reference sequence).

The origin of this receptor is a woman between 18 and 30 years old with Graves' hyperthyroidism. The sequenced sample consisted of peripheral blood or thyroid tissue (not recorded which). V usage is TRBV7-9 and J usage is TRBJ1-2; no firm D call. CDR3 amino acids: CASSPQFQSLPTF. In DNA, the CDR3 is TGTGCCAGCAGCCCCCAGTTTCAAAGTCTACCTACCTTC.